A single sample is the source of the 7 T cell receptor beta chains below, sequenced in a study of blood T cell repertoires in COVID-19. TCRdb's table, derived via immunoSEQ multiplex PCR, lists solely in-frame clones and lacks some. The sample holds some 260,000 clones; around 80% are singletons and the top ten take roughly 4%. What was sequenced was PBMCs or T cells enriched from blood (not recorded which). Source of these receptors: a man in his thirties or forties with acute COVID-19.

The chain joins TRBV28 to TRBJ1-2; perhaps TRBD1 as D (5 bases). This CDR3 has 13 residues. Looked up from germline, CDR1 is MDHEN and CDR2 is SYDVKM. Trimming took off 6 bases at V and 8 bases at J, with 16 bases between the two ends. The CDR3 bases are TGTGCCAGCAGCCCGGGACTAATGGGCGGCTACACCTTC. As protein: CASSPGLMGGYTF.

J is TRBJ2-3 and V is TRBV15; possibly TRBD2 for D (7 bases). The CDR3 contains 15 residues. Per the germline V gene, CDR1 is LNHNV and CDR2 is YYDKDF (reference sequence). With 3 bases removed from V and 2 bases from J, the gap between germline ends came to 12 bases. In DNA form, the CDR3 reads TGTGCCACCAGCAGCTGGGGGGGCAACACAGATACGCAGTATTTT. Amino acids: CATSSWGGNTDTQYF. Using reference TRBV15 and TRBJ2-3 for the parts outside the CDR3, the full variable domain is DAMVIQNPRYQVTQFGKPVTLSCSQTLNHNVMYWYQQKSSQAPKLLFHYYDKDFNNEADTPDNFQSRRPNTSFCFLDIRSPGLGDTAMYLCATSSWGGNTDTQYFGPGTRLTVL.

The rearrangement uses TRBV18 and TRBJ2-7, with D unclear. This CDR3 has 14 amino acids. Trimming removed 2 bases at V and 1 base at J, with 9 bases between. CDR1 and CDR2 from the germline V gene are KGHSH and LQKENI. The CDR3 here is CASSPSSLSYEQYV. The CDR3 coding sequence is TGTGCCAGCTCACCAAGTAGTTTATCCTACGAGCAGTACGTC.

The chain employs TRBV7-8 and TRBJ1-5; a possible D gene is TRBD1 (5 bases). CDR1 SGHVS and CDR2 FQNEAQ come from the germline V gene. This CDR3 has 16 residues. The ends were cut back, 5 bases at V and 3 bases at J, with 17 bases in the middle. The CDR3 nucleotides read TGTGCCAGCAGCATTAGCAGGGTCGAGCCCAATCAGCCCCAGCATTTT. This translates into CASSISRVEPNQPQHF.

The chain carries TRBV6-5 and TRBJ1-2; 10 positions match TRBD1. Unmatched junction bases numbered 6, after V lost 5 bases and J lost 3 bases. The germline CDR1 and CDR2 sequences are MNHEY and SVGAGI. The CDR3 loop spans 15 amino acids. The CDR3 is CASSLGTGDYYGYTF. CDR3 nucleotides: TGTGCCAGCAGTCTCGGGACAGGGGACTACTATGGCTACACCTTC.

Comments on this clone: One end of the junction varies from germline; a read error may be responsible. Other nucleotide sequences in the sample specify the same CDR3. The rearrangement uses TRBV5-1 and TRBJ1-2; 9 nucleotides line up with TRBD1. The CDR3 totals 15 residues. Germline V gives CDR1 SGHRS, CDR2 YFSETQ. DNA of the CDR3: TGTGCCAGCAGCTTGGACAGGGGAGCAAACTATGGCTACACCTTC. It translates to CASSLDRGANYGYTF.

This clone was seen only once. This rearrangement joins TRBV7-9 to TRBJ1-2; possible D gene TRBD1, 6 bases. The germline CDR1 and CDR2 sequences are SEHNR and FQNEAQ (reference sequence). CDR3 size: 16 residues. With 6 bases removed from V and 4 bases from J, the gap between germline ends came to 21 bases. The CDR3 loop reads CASSLEGQGLFYGYTF. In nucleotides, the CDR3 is TGTGCCAGCAGTCTCGAGGGGCAGGGGCTGTTCTATGGCTACACCTTC.